The following is a T cell receptor (beta chain) sequence with its context. The data belong to a study of memory CD4+ T cells and cytomegalovirus serostatus. Germline-derived CDR1 and CDR2 are LNHDA and SQIVND (reference sequence). V was pared by 7 bases and J by 0 bases, with 6 bases of the junction left unmatched. This CDR3 region has 15 residues. Produced via immunoSEQ multiplex PCR; TCRdb's table is partial and in-frame only. The sample includes under 55,000 clones, approximately 80% of them seen just once. Single viable CD3+CD4+CD8-CD45RO+ cells were sorted as the memory CD4+ T cells. The origin of this receptor is an adult in good health and CMV-seropositive. The chain is built from TRBV19 and TRBJ1-1; 9 bases map to TRBD1. The sequenced material came from memory CD4+ T cells from blood. CDR3 residues: CASIRTGAMNTEAFF. The CDR3 coding sequence is TGTGCCAGTATTCGGACAGGGGCCATGAACACTGAAGCTTTCTTT.